The T cell receptor beta chain under discussion was sequenced for a study of cytomegalovirus exposure and HLA in healthy donors. PCR used 60 Vbeta primers and 13 Jbeta primers. Generated by immunoSEQ multiplex PCR, the TCRdb table keeps only in-frame clones and is missing some. The sample table sets out some 71,000 clones. This CDR3 is built from 13 residues. The trim removed 4 bases at V and 8 bases at J, leaving 6 bases unmatched. The germline CDR1 and CDR2 sequences are MDHEN and SYDVKM. Sequencing input: PBMCs. The chain employs TRBV28 and TRBJ1-1, with TRBD1 identical over 8 bases. The receptor's source is a woman in her 30s in good health and CMV-seronegative. The CDR3, as DNA: TGTGCCAGCAGTTCCCGGACAGGGAGAGAAGCTTTCTTT. Protein product: CASSSRTGREAFF.